This TCR beta chain originates from a study of T cells in Graves' hyperthyroidism and ophthalmopathy. This clonotype was seen a handful of times. Under 12 ml fresh peripheral blood yielded the PBMCs. Trimming removed 2 bases from V and 3 bases from J, with 7 bases in between. CDR1 and CDR2 (germline): GTSNPN, SVGIG (reference sequence). The CDR3 covers 13 residues. Authors of the study amplified TCR beta CDR3 regions from RNA transcripts. The TCR CDR3 first-round RT-PCR relied on the HTBI primer set. TCRdb fed the multiplex PCR reads into MiXCR, producing one record per CDR3 protein. The sample has 350,000 or so distinct CDR3 sequences, 21% seen once.

The chain has TRBV30 and TRBJ2-2; D remains unclear. This clonotype originated in a woman in her fifties or sixties with Graves' hyperthyroidism. What was sequenced was blood. This CDR3 reads CAWSSQYTGELFF. The CDR3 bases are TGTGCCTGGAGTTCACAGTACACCGGGGAGCTGTTTTTT.